Listed below are T cell receptor beta chains from one sample, sequenced in a study of T cells in Graves' hyperthyroidism and ophthalmopathy. TCRdb re-derived calls from the multiplex PCR reads in MiXCR, one entry per CDR3 protein. The sample consists of under 450,000 distinct CDR3 sequences, approximately 14% of them appearing once. Sample: blood. The receptors derive from a woman aged 18-29 years with Graves' hyperthyroidism. The CDR3 runs from the conserved cysteine through the conserved F or W. The order of the fields is J gene, D gene, clone size, V gene, CDR3 protein, CDR3 DNA. The D gene is left open where the match is weak. Size tells how often a clone was seen (once, few, many) or the class of an expanded clone, and some rows leave it out.

J gene: TRBJ2-7
D gene: -
clone size: many
V gene: TRBV5-6
CDR3 protein: CASSLGDRPDYEQYF
CDR3 DNA: TGTGCCAGCAGCTTGGGAGACAGGCCTGACTACGAGCAGTACTTC

J gene: TRBJ2-2
D gene: -
clone size: few
V gene: TRBV19
CDR3 protein: CASSIWGSNTGELFF
CDR3 DNA: TGTGCCAGTAGTATATGGGGTTCGAACACCGGGGAGCTGTTTTTT

J gene: TRBJ1-1
D gene: -
clone size: -
V gene: TRBV7-3
CDR3 protein: CASSPLGGSTEAFF
CDR3 DNA: TGTGCCAGCAGCCCTTTGGGGGGTTCCACTGAAGCTTTCTTT

J gene: TRBJ2-3
D gene: -
clone size: many
V gene: TRBV27
CDR3 protein: CASSLSPDSAEQYF
CDR3 DNA: TGTGCCAGCAGTTTATCGCCTGACAGCGCTGAACAGTATTTT

J gene: TRBJ2-3
D gene: -
clone size: many
V gene: TRBV2
CDR3 protein: CASWDETSGSTDTQYF
CDR3 DNA: TGTGCCAGTTGGGACGAAACAAGCGGGAGCACAGATACGCAGTATTTT

J gene: TRBJ1-5
D gene: TRBD1
clone size: many
V gene: TRBV28
CDR3 protein: CASRSDREYQPQHF
CDR3 DNA: TGTGCCAGCAGAAGTGACAGGGAGTATCAGCCCCAGCATTTT

J gene: TRBJ2-5
D gene: TRBD1
clone size: -
V gene: TRBV12-3/TRBV12-4
CDR3 protein: CASSPWDREKETQYF
CDR3 DNA: TGTGCCAGCAGTCCGTGGGACAGGGAGAAAGAGACCCAGTACTTC

J gene: TRBJ2-5
D gene: TRBD1
clone size: many
V gene: TRBV7-7
CDR3 protein: CASSLAGTGKETQYF
CDR3 DNA: TGTGCTAGCAGCTTAGCCGGGACAGGGAAAGAGACCCAGTACTTC

J gene: TRBJ2-7
D gene: -
clone size: many
V gene: TRBV9
CDR3 protein: CASSPRFVGSHEQYF
CDR3 DNA: TGTGCCAGCAGCCCCCGCTTTGTCGGGTCCCACGAGCAGTACTTC

J gene: TRBJ2-3
D gene: TRBD1
clone size: -
V gene: TRBV18
CDR3 protein: CASSPYTGVGTDTQYF
CDR3 DNA: TGTGCCAGCTCCCCTTACACAGGGGTGGGCACAGATACGCAGTATTTT

J gene: TRBJ1-1
D gene: -
clone size: many
V gene: TRBV12-3/TRBV12-4
CDR3 protein: CASSLRLGLTEAFF
CDR3 DNA: TGTGCCAGCAGTTTAAGGTTGGGCCTCACTGAAGCTTTCTTT

J gene: TRBJ2-1
D gene: -
clone size: many
V gene: TRBV20-1
CDR3 protein: CSALSVEQREQFF
CDR3 DNA: TGCAGTGCCCTGAGCGTCGAGCAACGGGAGCAGTTCTTC

J gene: TRBJ1-1
D gene: -
clone size: many
V gene: TRBV12-3/TRBV12-4
CDR3 protein: CASSSNITNTEAFF
CDR3 DNA: TGTGCCAGCAGTTCTAACATTACGAACACTGAAGCTTTCTTT

J gene: TRBJ2-3
D gene: TRBD2
clone size: -
V gene: TRBV27
CDR3 protein: CASRPHPGGGTDTQYF
CDR3 DNA: TGTGCCAGCAGACCTCATCCCGGGGGGGGGACAGATACGCAGTATTTT

J gene: TRBJ2-6
D gene: TRBD1
clone size: many
V gene: TRBV6-1
CDR3 protein: CASSQDRGSGANVLTF
CDR3 DNA: TGTGCCAGCAGTCAAGACAGGGGCTCTGGGGCCAACGTCCTGACTTTC

J gene: TRBJ2-2
D gene: TRBD2
clone size: -
V gene: TRBV5-1
CDR3 protein: CASSLGSMTGGTGELFF
CDR3 DNA: TGCGCCAGCAGCTTGGGATCGATGACGGGGGGGACCGGGGAGCTGTTTTTT

J gene: TRBJ2-2
D gene: -
clone size: -
V gene: TRBV28
CDR3 protein: CASSPFEGPGELFF
CDR3 DNA: TGTGCCAGCAGCCCGTTTGAGGGGCCCGGGGAGCTGTTTTTT

J gene: TRBJ2-7
D gene: -
clone size: many
V gene: TRBV28
CDR3 protein: CASSFSAGSGYEQYF
CDR3 DNA: TGTGCCAGCAGTTTCTCCGCAGGGAGTGGCTACGAGCAGTACTTC

J gene: TRBJ1-6
D gene: -
clone size: many
V gene: TRBV2
CDR3 protein: CASSSQANSPLHF
CDR3 DNA: TGTGCCAGCAGTAGTCAGGCCAATTCACCCCTCCACTTT

J gene: TRBJ2-4
D gene: -
clone size: few
V gene: TRBV9
CDR3 protein: CASSAELAKNIQYF
CDR3 DNA: TGTGCCAGCAGCGCCGAGCTAGCCAAAAACATTCAGTACTTC

J gene: TRBJ2-2
D gene: -
clone size: few
V gene: TRBV19
CDR3 protein: CASSRAGGAGELFF
CDR3 DNA: TGTGCCAGTAGTAGGGCAGGAGGGGCCGGGGAGCTGTTTTTT

J gene: TRBJ2-3
D gene: -
clone size: many
V gene: TRBV7-8
CDR3 protein: CASSLAQGDTQYF
CDR3 DNA: TGTGCCAGCAGCTTAGCCCAGGGAGATACGCAGTATTTT

J gene: TRBJ1-2
D gene: TRBD1
clone size: -
V gene: TRBV20-1
CDR3 protein: CSADTTNTGTVYGYTF
CDR3 DNA: TGCAGTGCTGATACAACCAACACCGGGACAGTCTATGGCTACACCTTC

J gene: TRBJ2-3
D gene: -
clone size: many
V gene: TRBV28
CDR3 protein: CASSLWTATTDTQYF
CDR3 DNA: TGTGCCAGCAGTTTATGGACAGCAACGACAGATACGCAGTATTTT

J gene: TRBJ1-5
D gene: -
clone size: many
V gene: TRBV4-1
CDR3 protein: CASSQRLAYQPQHF
CDR3 DNA: TGCGCCAGCAGCCAACGACTCGCCTATCAGCCCCAGCATTTT

J gene: TRBJ2-6
D gene: -
clone size: -
V gene: TRBV5-6
CDR3 protein: CASSLVRGPLPGANVLTF
CDR3 DNA: TGTGCCAGCAGCTTGGTTCGGGGCCCGTTACCTGGGGCCAACGTCCTGACTTTC

J gene: TRBJ2-5
D gene: TRBD2
clone size: many
V gene: TRBV12-3/TRBV12-4
CDR3 protein: CASSPVGLAGGAQYF
CDR3 DNA: TGTGCCAGCAGCCCCGTCGGACTAGCGGGAGGGGCCCAGTACTTC

J gene: TRBJ1-2
D gene: -
clone size: many
V gene: TRBV28
CDR3 protein: CASSLVLPNYGYTF
CDR3 DNA: TGTGCCAGCAGTTTAGTTCTGCCTAACTATGGCTACACCTTC

J gene: TRBJ1-1
D gene: TRBD1
clone size: -
V gene: TRBV12-3/TRBV12-4
CDR3 protein: CASSLTGVGTEAFF
CDR3 DNA: TGTGCCAGCAGCCTGACAGGGGTAGGGACTGAAGCTTTCTTT

J gene: TRBJ2-7
D gene: -
clone size: few
V gene: TRBV19
CDR3 protein: CATGAGEQYF
CDR3 DNA: TGTGCCACCGGCGCCGGCGAGCAGTACTTC

J gene: TRBJ1-1
D gene: -
clone size: many
V gene: TRBV4-1
CDR3 protein: CASSHPYEGAFF
CDR3 DNA: TGCGCCAGCAGCCACCCGTACGAGGGAGCTTTCTTT

J gene: TRBJ2-7
D gene: -
clone size: many
V gene: TRBV6-1
CDR3 protein: CASSELARSSYEQYF
CDR3 DNA: TGTGCCAGCAGTGAGTTGGCGAGGTCCTCCTACGAGCAGTACTTC

J gene: TRBJ1-6
D gene: TRBD1
clone size: many
V gene: TRBV12-3/TRBV12-4
CDR3 protein: CASSRDRATYNSPLHF
CDR3 DNA: TGTGCCAGCAGTCGAGACAGGGCAACGTATAATTCACCCCTCCACTTT

J gene: TRBJ1-1
D gene: -
clone size: few
V gene: TRBV4-1
CDR3 protein: CASSTAQNTEAFF
CDR3 DNA: TGCGCCAGCAGCACCGCTCAGAACACTGAAGCTTTCTTT

J gene: TRBJ2-1
D gene: -
clone size: -
V gene: TRBV4-2
CDR3 protein: CASSQSSRWEREDNEQFF
CDR3 DNA: TGTGCCAGCAGCCAAAGTTCAAGATGGGAGAGGGAAGACAATGAGCAGTTCTTC

J gene: TRBJ1-5
D gene: -
clone size: -
V gene: TRBV5-1
CDR3 protein: CASSFNHSRPQHF
CDR3 DNA: TGCGCCAGCAGCTTTAACCATTCCAGGCCCCAGCATTTT

J gene: TRBJ1-5
D gene: TRBD1
clone size: many
V gene: TRBV6-1
CDR3 protein: CASRGTGKSGGGNQPQHF
CDR3 DNA: TGTGCCAGCAGGGGGACAGGGAAGAGTGGAGGAGGCAATCAGCCCCAGCATTTT

J gene: TRBJ2-7
D gene: -
clone size: many
V gene: TRBV12-5
CDR3 protein: CASGLPFPGEQYF
CDR3 DNA: TGTGCTAGTGGTTTGCCCTTTCCTGGCGAGCAGTACTTC

J gene: TRBJ2-7
D gene: TRBD1
clone size: many
V gene: TRBV5-1
CDR3 protein: CASSLVGTGGYEQYF
CDR3 DNA: TGCGCCAGCAGCTTGGTTGGGACAGGGGGGTACGAGCAGTACTTC

J gene: TRBJ1-2
D gene: -
clone size: many
V gene: TRBV20-1
CDR3 protein: CSASLRGGYTF
CDR3 DNA: TGCAGTGCTAGTTTACGCGGTGGCTACACCTTC

J gene: TRBJ2-1
D gene: TRBD1
clone size: -
V gene: TRBV9
CDR3 protein: CASSVAGTASYNEQFF
CDR3 DNA: TGTGCCAGCAGCGTAGCGGGGACAGCCTCCTACAATGAGCAGTTCTTC

J gene: TRBJ2-7
D gene: TRBD2
clone size: many
V gene: TRBV20-1
CDR3 protein: CSARTSANSYEQYF
CDR3 DNA: TGCAGTGCCAGGACTAGCGCGAACTCCTACGAGCAGTACTTC

J gene: TRBJ1-2
D gene: -
clone size: many
V gene: TRBV6-1
CDR3 protein: CASSERTEKGGYTF
CDR3 DNA: TGTGCCAGCAGTGAACGGACAGAAAAGGGTGGCTACACCTTC

J gene: TRBJ2-6
D gene: -
clone size: many
V gene: TRBV5-1
CDR3 protein: CASSLASSSSGANVLTF
CDR3 DNA: TGCGCCAGCAGCTTGGCGAGTTCCAGCTCTGGGGCCAACGTCCTGACTTTC

J gene: TRBJ2-7
D gene: -
clone size: many
V gene: TRBV18
CDR3 protein: CASSPRDRDHEQYF
CDR3 DNA: TGTGCCAGCTCACCAAGGGACCGAGACCACGAGCAGTACTTC